The next 30 T cell receptor beta chains were all read from a single sample in a study of blood T cell repertoires in COVID-19. The repertoire was sequenced with immunoSEQ multiplex PCR; TCRdb's copy has only in-frame clones and lacks some. The table records approximately 99,000 clones, around 84% of them present only once. Sequencing was performed on peripheral blood. All receptors come from a man between 65 and 85 years old with active or convalescent COVID-19.

This chain connects TRBV4-2 to TRBJ1-6; no clear D gene. Germline V gene data show CDR1 as LGHNA and CDR2 as YNFKEQ. The CDR3 is made up of 17 amino acids. Trimming left V 1 base short and J 8 bases short, with 18 bases between. For the CDR3, the DNA is TGTGCCAGCAGCCAAGCCACCCGTTGGGCCGTCGATTCACCCCTCCACTTT. Protein sequence: CASSQATRWAVDSPLHF.

This clone was counted a single time. V and J are TRBV5-1 and TRBJ2-5, with 10 bases identical to TRBD2. The germline CDR1 and CDR2 sequences are SGHRS and YFSETQ. J was trimmed by 5 bases and V by 0 bases; bases with no gene match: 7. The CDR3 covers 16 residues. CDR3 region: CASSLDQRGGSETQYF. The DNA of the CDR3 is TGCGCCAGCAGCTTGGATCAGCGGGGGGGATCGGAGACCCAGTACTTC.

CDR3 region: CASSSYSGGQNEQFF. The CDR3 DNA sequence: TGTGCCAGCAGTTCTTATAGCGGGGGACAAAATGAGCAGTTCTTC. This chain connects TRBV6-2 or TRBV6-3 to TRBJ2-1, with 9 bases lining up with TRBD2. The CDR3 contains 15 residues. The germline V gene has CDR1 MNHEY and CDR2 SVGEGT. V shed 4 bases and J 7 bases; nucleotides not matched to a gene: 8.

The chain combines TRBV19 with TRBJ1-5; 8 bases fit TRBD1. The V and J ends lost 2 bases and 1 base, in that order; junction bases with no gene match: 4. The CDR3 loop spans 16 amino acids. Germline V lookup: CDR1 LNHDA, CDR2 SQIVND (reference sequence). The CDR3 coding sequence is TGTGCCAGTAGTATAACCAGGGGGCCGAGCAATCAGCCCCAGCATTTT. It specifies CASSITRGPSNQPQHF.

The rearrangement links TRBV2 to TRBJ1-3, with D possibly TRBD1 on 5 matching bases. Between the trimmed V and J ends, which lost 3 bases and 0 bases, there was a span of 12 bases. The CDR3 runs 16 residues. CDR1 SNHLY and CDR2 FYNNEI come from the germline V gene. CDR3 DNA: TGTGCCAGCAGTGAGGGGCAGCCGAACTCTGGAAACACCATATATTTT. It encodes CASSEGQPNSGNTIYF. The complete variable domain, with remaining parts taken from reference TRBV2 and TRBJ1-3, reads EPEVTQTPSHQVTQMGQEVILRCVPISNHLYFYWYRQILGQKVEFLVSFYNNEISEKSEIFDDQFSVERPDGSNFTLKIRSTKLEDSAMYFCASSEGQPNSGNTIYFGEGSWLTVV.

The V and J genes are TRBV7-9 and TRBJ1-4; 9 nucleotides match TRBD1. The CDR3 length is 14 residues. The V and J ends lost 5 bases and 6 bases, in that order; junction bases with no gene match: 4. CDR1 and CDR2 (germline): SEHNR, FQNEAQ (reference sequence). The CDR3 sequence: CASSKDRGDEKLFF. The DNA of the CDR3 is TGTGCCAGCAGCAAGGACAGGGGAGATGAAAAACTGTTTTTT.

The chain has TRBV6-2 or TRBV6-3 and TRBJ1-2; 7 nucleotides line up with TRBD1. The CDR3 is 14 amino acids. V dropped 2 bases and J dropped 6; count of bases not matched to a gene: 6. CDR1 MNHEY and CDR2 SVGEGT come from the germline V gene. CDR3 nucleotide sequence: TGTGCCAGCAGTTACCCTGCTACAGGGGATGGCTACACCTTC. Its translation: CASSYPATGDGYTF.

The V gene is TRBV6-5, the J gene TRBJ1-2, with 7 bases identical to TRBD1. The CDR3 extends over 13 amino acids. CDR1 is MNHEY and CDR2 is SVGAGI in the germline V gene. The V segment lost 10 bases and the J segment 5 bases; nucleotides outside the gene matches: 10. The CDR3 protein is CATWGQNRYGYTF. CDR3 DNA sequence: TGTGCCACTTGGGGACAGAATAGGTATGGCTACACCTTC.

The V and J genes are TRBV3-1 (or the pseudogene TRBV3-2) and TRBJ2-5, with TRBD2 matching over 7 bases. Looked up from germline, CDR1 is LGHDT and CDR2 is YNNKEL (reference sequence). The CDR3 is 12 amino acids. V was pared by 6 bases and J by 9 bases, with 7 bases of the junction left unmatched. The CDR3 loop is CASSSQRGAQYF. DNA for the CDR3: TGTGCCAGCAGTTCCCAGCGGGGAGCCCAGTACTTC.

The chain combines TRBV2 with TRBJ2-7; 9 nucleotides line up with TRBD1. V gave up 6 bases and J gave up 5 bases; unmatched junction bases: 5. The CDR3 is 13 residues long. Germline CDR1 and CDR2: SNHLY and FYNNEI. The CDR3 region has the DNA TGTGCCAGCAGCCGGGACAGGGAAAACGAGCAGTACTTC. Translation gives CASSRDRENEQYF.

The chain has TRBV12-3 or TRBV12-4 and TRBJ2-7; D gene ambiguous. V was pared by 3 bases and J by 4 bases, with 7 bases between. The CDR3 loop spans 12 amino acids. The CDR3 region has the DNA TGTGCCAGCAGTTTCTCAACTTACGAGCAGTACTTC. It codes for CASSFSTYEQYF.

This chain connects TRBV7-6 to TRBJ2-2; D remains ambiguous. Germline V CDR1 and CDR2: SGHVS, FNYEAQ. V gave up 5 bases and J gave up 0 bases, with 4 bases separating them. The CDR3 has 13 residues. CDR3 in amino acids: CASSRTNTGELFF. CDR3 in DNA: TGTGCCAGCAGCCGTACGAACACCGGGGAGCTGTTTTTT.

V is TRBV19 and J is TRBJ1-5, with D perhaps matching TRBD1 (6 bases). Germline V gene sequence: CDR1 LNHDA, CDR2 SQIVND (reference sequence). Between the trimmed V and J ends, which lost 6 bases and 1 base, there was a span of 13 bases. This CDR3 is 15 amino acids long. As DNA, the CDR3 is TGTGCCAGTAGAGAGACAGGTTGGAGCAATCAGCCCCAGCATTTT. Amino acids: CASRETGWSNQPQHF.

CDR3 amino acids: CASSMGQELRSSPLHF. As DNA, the CDR3 is TGTGCCAGTAGTATGGGGCAGGAATTGCGGAGTTCACCCCTCCACTTT. V usage is TRBV19 and J usage is TRBJ1-6, with D possibly TRBD1 on 5 matching bases. The V gene's germline CDR1 is LNHDA and CDR2 SQIVND (reference sequence). The CDR3 covers 16 residues. V dropped 3 bases and J dropped 9 bases, with 18 bases sitting between them. The full variable domain, completed using reference TRBV19 and TRBJ1-6, is DGGITQSPKYLFRKEGQNVTLSCEQNLNHDAMYWYRQDPGQGLRLIYYSQIVNDFQKGDIAEGYSVSREKKESFPLTVTSAQKNPTAFYLCASSMGQELRSSPLHFGNGTRLTVT.

This rearrangement joins TRBV19 to TRBJ2-1, with TRBD2 identical over 9 bases. Per the germline V gene, CDR1 is LNHDA and CDR2 is SQIVND (reference sequence). V lost 5 bases, J lost 2 bases, and 7 bases stayed unmatched. The CDR3 is 16 amino acids. The CDR3 sequence is CASSPGAGGAYNEQFF. In nucleotides, the CDR3 is TGTGCCAGTAGTCCAGGAGCGGGGGGCGCCTACAATGAGCAGTTCTTC. Using reference TRBV19 and TRBJ2-1 for the parts outside the CDR3, the full variable domain is DGGITQSPKYLFRKEGQNVTLSCEQNLNHDAMYWYRQDPGQGLRLIYYSQIVNDFQKGDIAEGYSVSREKKESFPLTVTSAQKNPTAFYLCASSPGAGGAYNEQFFGPGTRLTVL.

This clone has a single count. The chain is built from TRBV6-1 and TRBJ2-2; no clear D. CDR3 size: 14 residues. Germline CDR1 is MNHNS and CDR2 is SASEGT. V was shortened by 2 bases and J by 7 bases, with 11 bases between the two germline ends. The CDR3 coding sequence is TGTGCCAGCAGTGAAAGAGTAGTGTTCGGGGAGCTGTTTTTT. Translated: CASSERVVFGELFF.

This clone was observed a few times. The V gene is TRBV19, the J gene TRBJ1-2; 8 nucleotides align to TRBD1. After removal of 2 bases from V and 4 bases from J, the junction contained 9 bases not matched to a gene. CDR3 length equals 16 residues. Germline V lookup: CDR1 LNHDA, CDR2 SQIVND (reference sequence). The CDR3 sequence is CASSISGQGFTYGYTF. The DNA for the CDR3 is TGTGCCAGTAGTATATCTGGACAGGGTTTCACCTATGGCTACACCTTC. The full variable domain, its missing parts supplied by reference TRBV19 and TRBJ1-2, is DGGITQSPKYLFRKEGQNVTLSCEQNLNHDAMYWYRQDPGQGLRLIYYSQIVNDFQKGDIAEGYSVSREKKESFPLTVTSAQKNPTAFYLCASSISGQGFTYGYTFGSGTRLTVV.

This chain connects TRBV6-5 to TRBJ2-7, with 11 bases that match TRBD2. V lost 4 bases, J lost 3 bases, and 5 bases stayed unmatched. This CDR3 is 15 amino acids long. The germline gives CDR1 MNHEY, CDR2 SVGAGI. DNA for the CDR3: TGTGCCAGCAGTTTGGGGACTAGCGGTTTCTACGAGCAGTACTTC. Translating it yields CASSLGTSGFYEQYF.

This clone appeared once. The chain combines TRBV5-1 with TRBJ1-2; the D gene is possibly TRBD1 (5 bases). Germline V gives CDR1 SGHRS, CDR2 YFSETQ. The germline V and J ends were trimmed by 4 bases and 0 bases, with 16 bases remaining between them. There are 16 residues in the CDR3. The CDR3 DNA reads TGCGCCAGCAGCCCAGGACACACCGCTCCTAACTATGGCTACACCTTC. Translating gives CASSPGHTAPNYGYTF.

V is TRBV5-1 and J is TRBJ1-1; 7 bases are a match to TRBD1. Germline CDR1 and CDR2: SGHRS and YFSETQ. Losses at the gene ends were 2 bases for V and 2 bases for J; bases not matched to a gene: 3. The CDR3 spans 14 residues. CDR3 DNA sequence: TGCGCCAGCAGCTTTAGACAGGGAAACACTGAAGCTTTCTTT. Translating gives CASSFRQGNTEAFF.

The chain employs TRBV7-9 and TRBJ2-5; D possibly corresponds to TRBD1 (5 bases). V lost 5 bases and J 5 bases, leaving 9 bases between the germline ends. CDR3 length equals 12 residues. CDR1 is SEHNR and CDR2 is FQNEAQ in the germline V gene (reference sequence). The CDR3 coding sequence is TGTGCCAGCAGCCCCCCAGGGGAGACCCAGTACTTC. This codes for CASSPPGETQYF.

The J gene is TRBJ1-1, the V gene TRBV6-5; D gene ambiguous. This CDR3 is built from 15 residues. Deletions cut 0 bases from V and 2 bases from J, with 10 bases between. Germline lookup yields CDR1 MNHEY and CDR2 SVGAGI. CDR3 in DNA: TGTGCCAGCAGTTACTCGTTGCAGATAAACACTGAAGCTTTCTTT. It encodes CASSYSLQINTEAFF.

In DNA form, the CDR3 reads TGTGCCAGCAGCCTTACTATCTCTGGGGCCAACGTCCTGACTTTC. This translates into CASSLTISGANVLTF. This chain uses TRBV5-5 with TRBJ2-6, with D unclear. Germline V gene data show CDR1 as SGHKS and CDR2 as YYEKEE (reference sequence). This CDR3 region has 15 residues. V shed 4 bases and J shed 0 bases, with 8 bases lying between them.

This clone showed up just once. The chain joins TRBV7-2 to TRBJ2-7, with 10 bases fitting TRBD2. The CDR3 covers 15 residues. Losses at the gene ends were 4 bases for V and 11 bases for J; bases not matched to a gene: 14. From germline, CDR1 is SGHTA and CDR2 FQGNSA. Here the CDR3 DNA reads TGTGCCAGCAGCTATAGCGGGGGGACCTCCTTTCGGGAGTACTTC. It is translated as CASSYSGGTSFREYF.

The V and J genes are TRBV28 and TRBJ2-1; the match to TRBD2 covers 13 bases. With 6 bases clipped from V and 6 bases from J, the junction kept 5 bases outside the gene matches. CDR1 is MDHEN and CDR2 is SYDVKM in the germline V gene. CDR3 length: 15 amino acids. CDR3 loop: CASSLTSGGANEQFF. The CDR3 region has the DNA TGTGCCAGCAGCCTCACTAGCGGGGGGGCCAATGAGCAGTTCTTC.

Points on this clone: At one of its ends the junction is not consistent with the germline gene, which may arise from a read error. The rearrangement links TRBV2 to TRBJ1-5; D is uncertain. The CDR3 is 15 amino acids. In germline, CDR1 is SNHLY, CDR2 FYNNEI. Written as DNA, the CDR3 is TGTGCCAGCAGGGAAGCCGACATCGTCAATCAGCCCCAGCATTTT. It specifies CASREADIVNQPQHF.

The count of this clone is one. The chain recombines TRBV30 with TRBJ1-3; 8 nucleotides agree with TRBD1. The CDR3 runs to 19 residues. Per germline, CDR1 GTSNPN and CDR2 SVGIG (reference sequence). V lost 0 bases to trimming and J lost 0 bases; unmatched junction nucleotides: 13. The CDR3 DNA is TGTGCCTGGAGTGTACGAGGGAGGACAGGGCTTTTCTCTGGAAACACCATATATTTT. Translating it yields CAWSVRGRTGLFSGNTIYF.

This sequence joins TRBV19 and TRBJ1-1; D may be TRBD1 (6 bases). CDR1 is LNHDA and CDR2 is SQIVND in the germline V gene (reference sequence). Trimming stripped 3 bases from V and 3 bases from J, with 11 bases between. The CDR3 sequence is 14 residues long. CDR3 sequence: CASSMPQGYTEAFF. CDR3 DNA: TGTGCCAGTAGTATGCCGCAGGGGTACACTGAAGCTTTCTTT.

This clone was seen a single time. The chain couples TRBV3-1 (or the pseudogene TRBV3-2) to TRBJ1-2; 10 bases line up with TRBD1. Per the germline V gene, CDR1 is LGHDT and CDR2 is YNNKEL (reference sequence). J gave up 4 bases and V 1 base, and 3 bases lay outside the gene matches. The CDR3 has 15 amino acids. The DNA for the CDR3 is TGTGCCAGCAGCCAAGTGGGACAGGGGTCCTATGGCTACACCTTC. Protein product: CASSQVGQGSYGYTF.

Only one count was recorded for this clone. The CDR3 reads CASGAGGPADTQYF. In nucleotides, the CDR3 is TGTGCCAGTGGTGCGGGGGGGCCAGCAGATACGCAGTATTTT. V usage is TRBV27 and J usage is TRBJ2-3, with 9 positions matching TRBD2. Trimming took 9 bases from V and 4 from J; bases not matched to a gene: 8. The V gene's germline CDR1 is MNHEY and CDR2 SMNVEV (reference sequence). CDR3 size: 14 residues.